The T cell receptor (beta chain) described here comes from a study of shared clonotypes between healthy human individuals. The study, taken as a whole, reports: Across subsets, estimated richness was generally greater for naive than for memory populations.

This table comes from immunoSEQ multiplex PCR, and its TCRdb copy is limited to in-frame clones, with some not included. Of 2 million to 2.5 million clones in the sample, approximately 95% were seen once. Points on this clone: Antigen specificity is unknown. Other DNA sequences of this sample code for an identical CDR3.

This CDR3 is 13 amino acids long. Germline assignment: CDR1 SGHTA and CDR2 FQGNSA. The V gene lost 2 bases and the J gene lost 4 bases, with 8 bases spanning the gap. The V gene is TRBV7-2, the J gene TRBJ1-1; possible D gene TRBD1, 6 bases. The specimen was naive CD4+ T cells from PBMCs. The subset here: CD45RA+ positively selected. The clonotype comes from a man between 18 and 29 years old in good health. Some clones in this sample may be carry-over from other donors' samples. The chain's CDR3 is CASSLKGGTEAFF. The CDR3, as DNA: TGTGCCAGCAGCTTAAAGGGGGGCACTGAAGCTTTCTTT. The entire variable domain, with the rest obtained from reference TRBV7-2 and TRBJ1-1, is as follows: GAGVSQSPSNKVTEKGKDVELRCDPISGHTALYWYRQSLGQGLEFLIYFQGNSAPDKSGLPSDRFSAERTGGSVSTLTIQRTQQEDSAVYLCASSLKGGTEAFFGQGTRLTVV.